These T cell receptor beta chains were read from a single sample in a study of T cells in Graves' hyperthyroidism and ophthalmopathy. TCRdb analysed the multiplex PCR reads with MiXCR anew, one entry per CDR3 protein. This sample carries about 270,000 distinct CDR3 sequences, approximately 16% of them seen once, and the ten largest clones take 30% to 35%. Sequencing was carried out using blood. These receptors were taken from a woman in her fifties or sixties with Graves' hyperthyroidism that later progressed to Graves' ophthalmopathy. CDR3s include the opening cysteine and the closing phenylalanine or tryptophan. Fields, in order: CDR3 DNA, CDR3 protein, J gene, V gene, CDR3 length, D gene, clone size. D genes are given only for firm matches. Only some rows state a clone size, as once, few, many or a class for expanded clones.

DNA: TGCAGTGCCCCGGGGGGGGGCAGGGGCTACGAGCAGTACTTC
CDR3: CSAPGGGRGYEQYF
J: TRBJ2-7
V: TRBV20-1
length: 14
D: TRBD2
size: -

DNA: TGCGCCAGCAGCCTAGTAGCGGGAGGGTCGTACAATGAGCAGTTCTTC
CDR3: CASSLVAGGSYNEQFF
J: TRBJ2-1
V: TRBV5-1
length: 16
D: TRBD2
size: -

DNA: TGCAGCGTTGGACTGTTCCAAGAGACCCAGTACTTC
CDR3: CSVGLFQETQYF
J: TRBJ2-5
V: TRBV29-1
length: 12
D: -
size: few

DNA: TGCAGTGCTAGAGATGGTTGGTTTCCGAATCAGCCCCAGCATTTT
CDR3: CSARDGWFPNQPQHF
J: TRBJ1-5
V: TRBV20-1
length: 15
D: -
size: few

DNA: TGTGCCAGCAGTCTGCTACCCGGGACAGACGGTTCACCCCTCCACTTT
CDR3: CASSLLPGTDGSPLHF
J: TRBJ1-6
V: TRBV27
length: 16
D: TRBD1
size: many

DNA: TGTGCCAGCAGCCAGCGGGGGGGCAATCAGCCCCAGCATTTT
CDR3: CASSQRGGNQPQHF
J: TRBJ1-5
V: TRBV2
length: 14
D: -
size: many

DNA: TGCAGTGCTAAAACTCAAGGGGGGTTCACTGAAGCTTTCTTT
CDR3: CSAKTQGGFTEAFF
J: TRBJ1-1
V: TRBV20-1
length: 14
D: -
size: -

DNA: TGTGCCACCCACACAGGGGGCGCTGGAAACACCATATATTTT
CDR3: CATHTGGAGNTIYF
J: TRBJ1-3
V: TRBV5-6
length: 14
D: TRBD1
size: -

DNA: TGTGCCAGCAGCTTAGGGACTGGGGCCAACGTCCTGACTTTC
CDR3: CASSLGTGANVLTF
J: TRBJ2-6
V: TRBV7-9
length: 14
D: -
size: few

DNA: TGTGCCAGCAGCCATAGCGGGATCTTCGACGAGCAGTACTTC
CDR3: CASSHSGIFDEQYF
J: TRBJ2-7
V: TRBV7-2
length: 14
D: TRBD2
size: -